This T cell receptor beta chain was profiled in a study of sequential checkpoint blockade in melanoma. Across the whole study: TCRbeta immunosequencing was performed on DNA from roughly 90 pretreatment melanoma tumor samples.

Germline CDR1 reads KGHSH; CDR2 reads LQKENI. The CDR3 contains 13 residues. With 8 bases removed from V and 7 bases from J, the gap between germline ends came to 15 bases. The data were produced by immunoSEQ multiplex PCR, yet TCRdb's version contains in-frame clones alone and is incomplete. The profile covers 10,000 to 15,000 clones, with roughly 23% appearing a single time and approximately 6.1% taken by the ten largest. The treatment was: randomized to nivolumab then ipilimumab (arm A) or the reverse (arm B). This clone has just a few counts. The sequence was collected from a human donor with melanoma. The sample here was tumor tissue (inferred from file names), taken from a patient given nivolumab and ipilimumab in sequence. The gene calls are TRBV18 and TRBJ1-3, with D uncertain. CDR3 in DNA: TGTGCCAGCGCAACGGGTAATCGGAACACCATATATTTT. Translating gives CASATGNRNTIYF.